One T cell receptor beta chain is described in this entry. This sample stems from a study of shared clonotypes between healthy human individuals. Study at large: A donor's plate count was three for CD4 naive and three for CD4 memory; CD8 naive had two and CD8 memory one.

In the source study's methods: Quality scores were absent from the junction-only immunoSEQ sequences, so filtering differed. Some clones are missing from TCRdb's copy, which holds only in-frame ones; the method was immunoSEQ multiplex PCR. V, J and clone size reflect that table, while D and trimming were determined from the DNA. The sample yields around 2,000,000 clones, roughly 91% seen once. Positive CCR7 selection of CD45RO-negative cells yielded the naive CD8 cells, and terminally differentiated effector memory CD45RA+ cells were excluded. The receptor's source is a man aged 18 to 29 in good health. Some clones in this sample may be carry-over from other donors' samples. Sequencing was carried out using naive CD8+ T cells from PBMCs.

CDR3 sequence (DNA): TGCGCCAGCAGCTTAAGGGGGCCAGGGGGCTTCCAAGAGACCCAGTACTTC. It translates to CASSLRGPGGFQETQYF. This rearrangement joins TRBV5-1 to TRBJ2-5, with TRBD1 matching over 8 bases. In germline, CDR1 is SGHRS, CDR2 YFSETQ. The CDR3 runs to 17 residues. The V and J ends lost 2 bases and 1 base, in that order; junction bases with no gene match: 10. The variable domain in full, completed from reference TRBV5-1 and TRBJ2-5, reads KAGVTQTPRYLIKTRGQQVTLSCSPISGHRSVSWYQQTPGQGLQFLFEYFSETQRNKGNFPGRFSGRQFSNSRSEMNVSTLELGDSALYLCASSLRGPGGFQETQYFGPGTRLLVL.